These T cell receptor beta chains were read from a single sample in a study of blood T cell repertoires in COVID-19. Using immunoSEQ multiplex PCR, the repertoire was profiled, and TCRdb retains in-frame clones only, with some absent. The table includes 11,000 to 15,000 clones, roughly 85% detected once. What was sequenced was peripheral blood. These receptor sequences come from a woman aged 60 to 75 with acute or convalescent COVID-19. The CDR3 runs from the conserved cysteine through the conserved F or W. D genes are given only for firm matches. The size entry is marked missing in some rows and otherwise reads once, few, many or a size class.

abundance: .; j_gene: TRBJ2-3; v_gene: TRBV7-2; d_gene: TRBD2; CDR3nt: TGTGCCAGCAGCTCCGGGACTAGCGGGTCCCCCACAGATACGCAGTATTTT; CDR3aa: CASSSGTSGSPTDTQYF
abundance: .; j_gene: TRBJ2-3; v_gene: TRBV7-9; d_gene: TRBD1; CDR3nt: TGTGCCAGCAGCTTAGCGCTCAGGGGGAGCGCAGATACGCAGTATTTT; CDR3aa: CASSLALRGSADTQYF
abundance: .; j_gene: TRBJ2-2; v_gene: TRBV2; d_gene: TRBD2; CDR3nt: TGTGCCAGCGTGGGTAGCGGGGGGGCGAACACCGGGGAGCTGTTTTTT; CDR3aa: CASVGSGGANTGELFF
abundance: .; j_gene: TRBJ2-5; v_gene: TRBV4-2; d_gene: .; CDR3nt: TGTGCCAGCAGCCTAGCCCTGGGTCCTGCCGAGACCCAGTACTTC; CDR3aa: CASSLALGPAETQYF
abundance: once; j_gene: TRBJ1-1; v_gene: TRBV19; d_gene: TRBD1; CDR3nt: TGTGCCAGTACCACCGGGACAGGGGGAGGAGCTTTCTTT; CDR3aa: CASTTGTGGGAFF
abundance: .; j_gene: TRBJ2-6; v_gene: TRBV4-1; d_gene: .; CDR3nt: TGCGCCAGCAGCCGGTCCAGGGCTGGGGCCAACGTCCTGACTTTC; CDR3aa: CASSRSRAGANVLTF
abundance: .; j_gene: TRBJ2-5; v_gene: TRBV29-1; d_gene: TRBD2; CDR3nt: TGCAGCGTTGAGGGGACTAGCGGGAGTTTGATCGAGACCCAGTACTTC; CDR3aa: CSVEGTSGSLIETQYF
abundance: .; j_gene: TRBJ1-3; v_gene: TRBV7-9; d_gene: TRBD1; CDR3nt: TGTGCCAGCAGCTCAACAAACGACAGGGAAAACACCATATATTTT; CDR3aa: CASSSTNDRENTIYF
abundance: .; j_gene: TRBJ1-1; v_gene: TRBV10-3; d_gene: TRBD1; CDR3nt: TGTGCCATCAGCCTGGGGACAGGGGGCTACACTGAAGCTTTCTTT; CDR3aa: CAISLGTGGYTEAFF
abundance: .; j_gene: TRBJ1-1; v_gene: TRBV18; d_gene: TRBD1; CDR3nt: TGTGCCAGCTCACCTACAGGGGGCAACACTGAAGCTTTCTTT; CDR3aa: CASSPTGGNTEAFF
abundance: .; j_gene: TRBJ2-1; v_gene: TRBV7-9; d_gene: TRBD2; CDR3nt: TGTGCCAGCAGCTTCATAGGGACTAGCGGAAATGAGCAGTTCTTC; CDR3aa: CASSFIGTSGNEQFF
abundance: .; j_gene: TRBJ2-7; v_gene: TRBV6-1; d_gene: TRBD1; CDR3nt: TGTGCCAGCAGTGAAAGGACAGGCCTCTACGAGCAGTACTTC; CDR3aa: CASSERTGLYEQYF
abundance: .; j_gene: TRBJ2-1; v_gene: TRBV7-2; d_gene: TRBD2; CDR3nt: TGTGCCAGCAGCTTAATGCTAGCGGGAGGACCTGAGCAGTTCTTC; CDR3aa: CASSLMLAGGPEQFF
abundance: .; j_gene: TRBJ1-2; v_gene: TRBV20-1; d_gene: .; CDR3nt: TGCAGTGCTAGTCAGGGAGGGCACTATGGCTACACCTTC; CDR3aa: CSASQGGHYGYTF
abundance: .; j_gene: TRBJ2-5; v_gene: TRBV2; d_gene: TRBD2; CDR3nt: TGTGCCAGCAGACGACTAGCGGGGGGTCAGACCCAGTACTTC; CDR3aa: CASRRLAGGQTQYF